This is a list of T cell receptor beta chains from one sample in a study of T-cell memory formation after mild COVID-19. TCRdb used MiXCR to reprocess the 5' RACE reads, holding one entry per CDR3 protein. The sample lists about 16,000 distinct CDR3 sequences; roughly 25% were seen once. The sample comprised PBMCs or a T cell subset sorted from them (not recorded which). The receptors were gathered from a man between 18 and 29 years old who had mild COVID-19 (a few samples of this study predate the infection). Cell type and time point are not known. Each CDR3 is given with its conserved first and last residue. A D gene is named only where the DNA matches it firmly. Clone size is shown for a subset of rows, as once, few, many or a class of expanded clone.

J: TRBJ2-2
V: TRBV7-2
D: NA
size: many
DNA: TGTGCCAGCAGCTTAAGTCAGAACACCGGGGAGCTGTTTTTT
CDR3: CASSLSQNTGELFF

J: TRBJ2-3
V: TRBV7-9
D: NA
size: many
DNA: TGTGCCAGCACCCCAAGTTGGGGAGATACGCAGTATTTT
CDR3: CASTPSWGDTQYF

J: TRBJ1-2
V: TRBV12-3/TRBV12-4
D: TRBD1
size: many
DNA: TGTGCCAGCAGCTACAGGGGCGGCTACACCTTC
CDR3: CASSYRGGYTF

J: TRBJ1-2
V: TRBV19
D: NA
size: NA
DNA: TGTGCCAGTAGTAGGGACGAACGCTATGGCTACACCTTC
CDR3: CASSRDERYGYTF

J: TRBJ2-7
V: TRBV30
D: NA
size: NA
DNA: TGTGCCTGGAGTGTACATCAGGATTACGAGCAGTACTTC
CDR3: CAWSVHQDYEQYF

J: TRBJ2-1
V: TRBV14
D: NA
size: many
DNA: TGTGCCAGCAGCCCCGGGGGCCTCTCCTACAATGAGCAGTTCTTC
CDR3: CASSPGGLSYNEQFF

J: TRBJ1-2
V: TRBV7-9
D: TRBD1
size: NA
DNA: TGTGCCAGCAGCACCCGGACAGGGGATGGCTACACCTTC
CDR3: CASSTRTGDGYTF

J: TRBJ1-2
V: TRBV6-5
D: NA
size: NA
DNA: TGTGCCAGCAGTCCCACGGTTCTGTACGGCTACACCTTC
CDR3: CASSPTVLYGYTF

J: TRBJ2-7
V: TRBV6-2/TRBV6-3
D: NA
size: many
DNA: TGTGCCAGCAGTTACTCGAGAAGGCCCCCCTACGAGCAGTACTTC
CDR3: CASSYSRRPPYEQYF

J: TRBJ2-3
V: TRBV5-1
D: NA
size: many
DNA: TGCGCCAGCAGCTTGGTTTTGGACACAGATACGCAGTATTTT
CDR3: CASSLVLDTDTQYF

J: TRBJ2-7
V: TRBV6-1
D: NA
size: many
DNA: TGTGCCAGCAGTGCGGGGGCCCGAACATTCGTATCCGACGAGCAGTACTTC
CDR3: CASSAGARTFVSDEQYF

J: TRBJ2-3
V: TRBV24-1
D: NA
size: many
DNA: TGTGCCACCAGTGACGGGGACCTCAGGGATACGCAGTATTTT
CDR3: CATSDGDLRDTQYF